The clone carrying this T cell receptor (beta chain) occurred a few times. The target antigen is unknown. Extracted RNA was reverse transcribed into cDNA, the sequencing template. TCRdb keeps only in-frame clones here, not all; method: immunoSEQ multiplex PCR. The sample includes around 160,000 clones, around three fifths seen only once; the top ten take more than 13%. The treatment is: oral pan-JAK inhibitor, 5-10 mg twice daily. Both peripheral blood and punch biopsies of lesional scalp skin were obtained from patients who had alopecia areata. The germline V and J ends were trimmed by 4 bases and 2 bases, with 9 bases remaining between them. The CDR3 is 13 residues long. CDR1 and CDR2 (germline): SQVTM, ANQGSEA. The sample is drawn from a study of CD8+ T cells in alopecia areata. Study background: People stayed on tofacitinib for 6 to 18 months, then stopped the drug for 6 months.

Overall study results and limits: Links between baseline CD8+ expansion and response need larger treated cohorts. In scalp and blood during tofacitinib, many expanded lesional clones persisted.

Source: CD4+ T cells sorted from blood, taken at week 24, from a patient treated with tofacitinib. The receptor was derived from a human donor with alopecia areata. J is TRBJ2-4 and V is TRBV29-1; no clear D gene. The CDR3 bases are TGCAGCGTTGTAGGGCAGTCCAAAAACATTCAGTACTTC. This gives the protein CSVVGQSKNIQYF. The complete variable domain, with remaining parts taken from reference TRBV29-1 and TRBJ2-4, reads SAVISQKPSRDICQRGTSLTIQCQVDSQVTMMFWYRQQPGQSLTLIATANQGSEATYESGFVIDKFPISRPNLTFSTLTVSNMSPEDSSIYLCSVVGQSKNIQYFGAGTRLSVL.